This T cell receptor (beta chain) was obtained from a study of T cell responses to AZD1222 COVID-19 vaccine. The V end was cut by 5 bases, the J end by 3 bases, with 22 bases between. CDR3 length: 17 residues. From germline, CDR1 is MDHEN and CDR2 SYDVKM. Sequencing was performed with immunoSEQ multiplex PCR; in TCRdb, only in-frame clones are kept and a portion is missing. This sample has approximately 120,000 clones, with more than 70% found just once. The source of this sequence is an adult in good health. The input for sequencing was peripheral blood, taken on day 0 of AZD1222 vaccination. V gene TRBV28 combines with J gene TRBJ1-1; D is unresolved. CDR3 sequence: CASSLAPPLPPDTEAFF. The CDR3 coding sequence is TGTGCCAGCAGTCTCGCCCCTCCCCTCCCGCCGGACACTGAAGCTTTCTTT.